This TCR beta chain is drawn from a study of shared clonotypes between healthy human individuals. Trimming pared 6 bases from V and 0 bases from J, leaving 15 bases between. The CDR3 length is 14 residues. Germline CDR1 is GTSNPN and CDR2 is SVGIG (reference sequence). TCRdb's table, derived via immunoSEQ multiplex PCR, lists solely in-frame clones and lacks some. Of about 2.3 million clones listed, roughly 93% are singletons. The sequence came from a man younger than 35 in good health. Some clones in this sample may be carry-over from other donors' samples. The material sequenced was naive CD4+ T cells from PBMCs. Sample subset: CD45RA+ positively selected. V usage is TRBV30 and J usage is TRBJ2-7, with a possible D match to TRBD2 (5 bases). DNA for the CDR3: TGTGCCTGCTTTAAGACGGGAAGCTCCTACGAGCAGTACTTC. It codes for CACFKTGSSYEQYF.